One and the same sample provided the 20 T cell receptor beta chains below, sequenced in a study of T cell responses to AZD1222 COVID-19 vaccine. The data were produced by immunoSEQ multiplex PCR, yet TCRdb's version contains in-frame clones alone and is incomplete. The table has over 100,000 clones, roughly 93% seen once; the top ten hold about 1.1%. This sample comprised peripheral blood, obtained 28 days after the second AZD1222 dose. The receptors were sampled from an adult who received the AZD1222 COVID-19 vaccine.

The chain employs TRBV30 and TRBJ1-6; D uncertain. This CDR3 is 15 amino acids long. With 0 bases removed from V and 7 bases from J, the gap between germline ends came to 13 bases. Germline loops: CDR1 GTSNPN, CDR2 SVGIG (reference sequence). CDR3 sequence (DNA): TGTGCCTGGAGTGTACGGGCTACATTCAATTCACCCCTCCACTTT. Its protein is CAWSVRATFNSPLHF. Using reference TRBV30 and TRBJ1-6 for the parts outside the CDR3, the full variable domain is SQTIHQWPATLVQPVGSPLSLECTVEGTSNPNLYWYRQAAGRGLQLLFYSVGIGQISSEVPQNLSASRPQDRQFILSSKKLLLSDSGFYLCAWSVRATFNSPLHFGNGTRLTVT.

The chain is built from TRBV2 and TRBJ1-2, with 9 bases matching TRBD1. The CDR3 consists of 13 residues. Germline loops: CDR1 SNHLY, CDR2 FYNNEI. V shed 5 bases and J 8 bases; nucleotides not matched to a gene: 6. This chain's CDR3 is CASSYTGGGGYTF. The DNA for the CDR3 is TGTGCCAGCAGTTACACAGGGGGCGGAGGCTACACCTTC.

The chain recombines TRBV3-1 (or the pseudogene TRBV3-2) with TRBJ1-2; a weak D match, TRBD1 (5 bases). The CDR3 runs 15 residues. Per the germline V gene, CDR1 is LGHDT and CDR2 is YNNKEL (reference sequence). Trimming took off 0 bases at V and 5 bases at J, with 13 bases between the two ends. The CDR3 spells CASSQDITGEYGYTF. CDR3 nucleotides: TGTGCCAGCAGCCAAGACATTACAGGCGAGTATGGCTACACCTTC.

The gene calls are TRBV9 and TRBJ2-1; D remains ambiguous. CDR3 length: 16 residues. V was pared by 0 bases and J by 5 bases, with 15 bases between. Germline CDR1 reads SGDLS; CDR2 reads YYNGEE. In nucleotides, the CDR3 is TGTGCCAGCAGCGTAGTAGGGCGGCCGCTCCACAATGAGCAGTTCTTC. Translated: CASSVVGRPLHNEQFF.

This chain links TRBV20-1 with TRBJ2-7; TRBD1 agrees at 8 bases. The V and J ends lost 3 bases and 1 base, in that order; junction bases with no gene match: 8. The length of the CDR3 is 15 residues. The germline CDR1 and CDR2 sequences are DFQATT and SNEGSKA (reference sequence). The CDR3, as DNA: TGCAGTGCTAGTGCACCAGGGGGCGCTTCCTACGAGCAGTACTTC. As protein: CSASAPGGASYEQYF.

The gene calls are TRBV28 and TRBJ2-3; either TRBD1 or TRBD2 may fit D (6 bases each). This CDR3 region has 15 residues. Looked up from germline, CDR1 is MDHEN and CDR2 is SYDVKM. V dropped 3 bases and J dropped 9 bases, with 19 bases sitting between them. The CDR3 here is CASSFQLVGGKTQYF. As DNA, the CDR3 is TGTGCCAGCAGTTTCCAACTGGTAGGGGGGAAGACGCAGTATTTT.

The rearrangement links TRBV6-5 to TRBJ1-1; D gene ambiguous. Between the trimmed V and J ends, which lost 9 bases and 2 bases, there was a span of 7 bases. The length of the CDR3 is 11 residues. CDR1 is MNHEY and CDR2 is SVGAGI in the germline V gene. CDR3 residues: CASLTNTEAFF. The CDR3 region has the DNA TGTGCCAGTCTAACAAACACTGAAGCTTTCTTT.

V and J are TRBV5-6 and TRBJ2-7, with 12 bases aligning to TRBD2. V lost 4 bases, J lost 6 bases, and 14 bases stayed unmatched. The CDR3 covers 17 residues. Germline loops: CDR1 SGHDT, CDR2 YYEEEE. CDR3 protein: CASSVAGGAGLAGEQYF. The CDR3 region has the DNA TGTGCCAGCAGCGTCGCAGGGGGAGCGGGACTAGCGGGCGAGCAGTACTTC.

The chain links TRBV19 to TRBJ2-1; possibly TRBD1 for D (6 bases). The CDR3 extends over 13 amino acids. Germline loops: CDR1 LNHDA, CDR2 SQIVND (reference sequence). V lost 7 bases to trimming and J lost 4 bases, with 11 bases between them. The CDR3 nucleotides read TGTGCCAGTACGCAGGGGAATTACAATGAGCAGTTCTTC. Translation gives CASTQGNYNEQFF.

The CDR3 nucleotides read TGTGCCAGCAGCGAGAAGGGTATCGATTACAATGAGCAGTTCTTC. Translating gives CASSEKGIDYNEQFF. V and J are TRBV6-5 and TRBJ2-1, with unresolved D. CDR3 length: 15 residues. Germline V gene lookup returns CDR1 MNHEY and CDR2 SVGAGI. V gave up 6 bases and J gave up 4 bases, with 16 bases separating them.

This clone was observed a single time. V and J are TRBV30 and TRBJ2-3; TRBD2 might be the D (5 bases). Germline V gives CDR1 GTSNPN, CDR2 SVGIG (reference sequence). The V end lost 1 base, the J end lost 0 bases, and 11 bases lay between the germline ends. The CDR3 consists of 15 residues. The CDR3 sequence: CAWSGSETSTDTQYF. DNA for the CDR3: TGTGCCTGGAGTGGTAGCGAAACTAGCACAGATACGCAGTATTTT.

The gene calls are TRBV7-9 and TRBJ1-3; D is possibly TRBD1 (6 bases). V lost 2 bases to trimming and J lost 0 bases, with 14 bases between them. CDR1 and CDR2 from the germline V gene are SEHNR and FQNEAQ (reference sequence). The length of the CDR3 is 17 residues. Written as DNA, the CDR3 is TGTGCCAGCAGCTTATTAACAGGGTCCCGCTCTGGAAACACCATATATTTT. As protein: CASSLLTGSRSGNTIYF.

The count of this clone is one. The rearrangement uses TRBV28 and TRBJ1-5; D unresolved. Trimming left V 7 bases short and J 12 bases short, with 19 bases between. The CDR3 has 13 residues. The germline V gene encodes CDR1 MDHEN and CDR2 SYDVKM. The CDR3 nucleotides read TGTGCCAGCATTGAATCAGGTCTGGCCAGCCAGCATTTT. It translates to CASIESGLASQHF. The full variable domain, in which reference TRBV28 and TRBJ1-5 provide the parts outside the CDR3, is DVKVTQSSRYLVKRTGEKVFLECVQDMDHENMFWYRQDPGLGLRLIYFSYDVKMKEKGDIPEGYSVSREKKERFSLILESASTNQTSMYLCASIESGLASQHFGDGTRLSIL.

The CDR3 DNA reads TGTGCCAGCAGCTTCCCAGGGCATGGCTACACCTTC. It yields the protein CASSFPGHGYTF. This chain uses TRBV7-9 with TRBJ1-2; a possible D gene is TRBD1 (5 bases). V was shortened by 3 bases and J by 6 bases, with 8 bases between the two germline ends. The CDR3 is 12 amino acids. CDR1 and CDR2 (germline): SEHNR, FQNEAQ (reference sequence).

The chain couples TRBV27 to TRBJ2-7; D remains unclear. CDR1 and CDR2 (germline): MNHEY, SMNVEV (reference sequence). Trimming removed 6 bases from V and 2 bases from J, with 17 bases in between. The CDR3 sequence is 15 residues long. CDR3 bases: TGTGCCAGCAGCCCCCCTGGCAGAATCCCCTACGAGCAGTACTTC. Translated: CASSPPGRIPYEQYF.

The V call is TRBV12-3 or TRBV12-4, the J call TRBJ1-1; 8 positions agree with TRBD1. This CDR3 is built from 13 residues. The V and J ends lost 4 bases and 4 bases, in that order; junction bases with no gene match: 2. The DNA of the CDR3 is TGTGCCAGCAGTTGGACAGGGCCCACTGAAGCTTTCTTT. Protein product: CASSWTGPTEAFF.

CDR3 in amino acids: CASSQDYSYTDTQYF. DNA for the CDR3: TGTGCCAGCAGCCAGGACTATTCGTACACAGATACGCAGTATTTT. The chain couples TRBV4-2 to TRBJ2-3; weak D call: TRBD2 (6 bases). CDR3 length equals 15 residues. The germline CDR1 and CDR2 sequences are LGHNA and YNFKEQ. V gave up 3 bases and J gave up 2 bases, with 12 bases separating them.

This chain connects TRBV20-1 to TRBJ1-1, with D hard to call. The germline CDR1 and CDR2 sequences are DFQATT and SNEGSKA (reference sequence). The ends were cut back, 6 bases at V and 6 bases at J, with 11 bases in the middle. The CDR3 is 11 amino acids. In DNA form, the CDR3 reads TGCAGTGCCAACCTCGGGGCTGAAGCTTTCTTT. It codes for CSANLGAEAFF.

This sequence joins TRBV9 and TRBJ2-2; 8 nucleotides align to TRBD1. V gave up 1 base and J gave up 3 bases; unmatched junction bases: 5. The CDR3 totals 16 residues. The germline gives CDR1 SGDLS, CDR2 YYNGEE. The CDR3 protein is CASSVRPGQDTGELFF. DNA of the CDR3: TGTGCCAGCAGCGTAAGACCGGGACAGGACACCGGGGAGCTGTTTTTT.

The chain couples TRBV5-1 to TRBJ1-2; no definite D call. Germline V lookup: CDR1 SGHRS, CDR2 YFSETQ. V was trimmed by 0 bases and J by 0 bases, leaving 6 bases between them. CDR3 length equals 14 residues. CDR3 DNA sequence: TGCGCCAGCAGCTTGGCCCAGCCTAACTATGGCTACACCTTC. It yields the protein CASSLAQPNYGYTF.